What follows are 29 T cell receptor beta chains derived from one specimen sequenced in a study of identical twins. TCRdb reprocessed the 5' RACE reads with MiXCR, giving one entry per CDR3 protein. This sample has roughly 1,500,000 distinct CDR3 sequences, with 32% found just once. Sequenced input: cord blood. Receptors originate from a newborn girl in good health.

The chain couples TRBV5-1 to TRBJ2-5; D not resolved. This CDR3 is built from 13 residues. CDR1 and CDR2 from the germline V gene are SGHRS and YFSETQ. V was cut by 1 base and J by 3 bases, with 7 bases left in between. The CDR3: CASSLNSEETQYF. CDR3 nucleotide sequence: TGCGCCAGCAGCTTGAACAGCGAAGAGACCCAGTACTTC. The full variable domain, in which reference TRBV5-1 and TRBJ2-5 provide the parts outside the CDR3, is KAGVTQTPRYLIKTRGQQVTLSCSPISGHRSVSWYQQTPGQGLQFLFEYFSETQRNKGNFPGRFSGRQFSNSRSEMNVSTLELGDSALYLCASSLNSEETQYFGPGTRLLVL.

This clonotype showed up just a few times. V usage is TRBV4-1 and J usage is TRBJ2-1; D uncertain. The CDR3 spans 15 residues. Germline V gives CDR1 MGHRA, CDR2 YSYEKL. Trimming removed 1 base from V and 4 bases from J, with 11 bases in between. CDR3 DNA sequence: TGCGCCAGCAGCCAAGTGTTACGCATTTACAATGAGCAGTTCTTC. Its translation: CASSQVLRIYNEQFF.

With regard to this clonotype: Its ends do not fully match the called genes, so a read error is possible. The chain is built from TRBV6-5 and TRBJ2-2; a possible D gene is TRBD2 (6 bases). The CDR3 sequence is 15 residues long. Germline V CDR1 and CDR2: MNHEY, SVGAGI. CDR3 DNA: TGTGCCAGCATTTACGGGCAGGGAGGCACCGGGGAGCTGTTTTTT. This gives the protein CASIYGQGGTGELFF.

The rearrangement links TRBV11-2 to TRBJ2-6, with D uncertain. The germline CDR1 and CDR2 sequences are SGHAT and FQNNGV. This CDR3 spans 16 amino acids. The ends were cut back, 5 bases at V and 0 bases at J, with 11 bases in the middle. The CDR3 protein is CASSPNDNSGANVLTF. The CDR3, as DNA: TGTGCCAGCAGCCCCAACGATAACTCTGGGGCCAACGTCCTGACTTTC.

The rearrangement uses TRBV6-2 or TRBV6-3 and TRBJ2-5; D unclear. The last part of the DNA fits TRBJ2-1 better; the J call may be wrong. This CDR3 spans 12 amino acids. Germline CDR1 reads MNHEY; CDR2 reads SVGEGT. In DNA, the CDR3 is TGTGCCAGTTTCGGGTTCCAAGAGACCCAGTTCTTC. Protein sequence: CASFGFQETQFF.

Of note for this clonotype: Just one base apart from a much larger clone, this may be a read error. J is TRBJ2-7 and V is TRBV10-3, with TRBD2 matching 8 bases. The CDR3 length is 13 residues. The V gene's germline CDR1 is ENHRY and CDR2 SYGVKD. The CDR3 DNA is TGTGCCTACCAGCGGGAGCTTTCCTACGGGCAGTACTTC. Its protein product is CAYQRELSYGQYF.

This clonotype was seen a handful of times. The rearrangement joins TRBV10-3 to TRBJ2-7; D possibly uses TRBD1 or TRBD2 (6 bases each). Per germline, CDR1 ENHRY and CDR2 SYGVKD. This CDR3 is built from 12 residues. V was shortened by 10 bases and J by 2 bases, with 12 bases between the two germline ends. The CDR3 nucleotides read TGTGCCACGACGGGGGCAACCTACGAGCAGTACTTC. This sequence encodes CATTGATYEQYF.

This clonotype was picked up a small number of times. The chain couples TRBV19 to TRBJ1-5; D ambiguous. Germline loops: CDR1 LNHDA, CDR2 SQIVND (reference sequence). The CDR3 has 13 amino acids. V was shortened by 5 bases and J by 7 bases, with 12 bases between the two germline ends. The CDR3 sequence: CASSARGLQPQHF. The CDR3 nucleotides read TGTGCCAGTAGTGCCCGAGGGTTACAGCCCCAGCATTTT.

This rearrangement joins TRBV19 to TRBJ1-2; D not resolved. The CDR3 length is 15 residues. V was trimmed by 7 bases and J by 2 bases, leaving 17 bases between them. Looked up from germline, CDR1 is LNHDA and CDR2 is SQIVND (reference sequence). CDR3 coding DNA: TGTGCCAGTAACCACAGAAGACAATTGAACTATGGCTACACCTTC. It specifies CASNHRRQLNYGYTF.

This clonotype was picked up a small number of times. The V gene is TRBV6-5, the J gene TRBJ1-5; unclear D gene. This CDR3 has 14 amino acids. V was trimmed by 6 bases and J by 4 bases, leaving 13 bases between them. CDR1 and CDR2 from the germline V gene are MNHEY and SVGAGI. The CDR3 coding sequence is TGTGCCAGCAGCCCCTATGGGTCAAATCAGCCCCAGCATTTT. Translation: CASSPYGSNQPQHF.

This clonotype appeared many times. The V gene is TRBV28, the J gene TRBJ2-7; D ambiguous. Germline CDR1 is MDHEN and CDR2 is SYDVKM. This CDR3 comprises 13 residues. V was pared by 4 bases and J by 3 bases, with 10 bases between. CDR3 nucleotide sequence: TGTGCCAGCAGTTACCCCCACAACTACGAGCAGTACTTC. It encodes CASSYPHNYEQYF.

This clonotype was found a few times. The rearrangement uses TRBV12-3 or TRBV12-4 and TRBJ2-1; 12 positions match TRBD2. The CDR3 totals 16 residues. Trimming at V came to 3 bases and at J to 4 bases, leaving 4 bases not matched to a gene. The CDR3 coding sequence is TGTGCCAGCAGTTTTCGGGGGACTAGCGGGTACAATGAGCAGTTCTTC. It encodes CASSFRGTSGYNEQFF.

This clonotype was seen a handful of times. The genes are TRBV6-5 and TRBJ2-2, with 10 bases aligning to TRBD2. The CDR3 is 15 amino acids. Trimming cost V 6 bases and J 7 bases; bases outside gene matches: 8. The germline CDR1 and CDR2 sequences are MNHEY and SVGAGI. The CDR3 nucleotides read TGTGCCAGCAGATCTAGCGGGAGAATCGGCGGGGAGCTGTTTTTT. Protein product: CASRSSGRIGGELFF.

The chain joins TRBV12-3 or TRBV12-4 to TRBJ1-1, with a possible D match to TRBD1 (5 bases). The length of the CDR3 is 14 residues. V lost 4 bases and J 3 bases, leaving 12 bases between the germline ends. CDR3 sequence reads: CASSSRDFYTEAFF. For the CDR3, the DNA is TGTGCCAGCAGTTCCAGGGACTTTTACACTGAAGCTTTCTTT.

The chain recombines TRBV5-1 with TRBJ1-1; the match to TRBD1 covers 9 bases. The germline V gene encodes CDR1 SGHRS and CDR2 YFSETQ. The CDR3 is 15 residues long. The junction had 8 bases not matched to a gene; V was cut back by 1 base and J by 7 bases. The CDR3: CASSLRTGTGNEAFF. The CDR3, as DNA: TGCGCCAGCAGCTTGCGCACCGGGACAGGGAATGAAGCTTTCTTT.

This clonotype was detected only a few times. The V gene is TRBV19, the J gene TRBJ1-2; D uncertain. The germline V and J ends were trimmed by 6 bases and 2 bases, with 19 bases remaining between them. Germline V gene sequence: CDR1 LNHDA, CDR2 SQIVND (reference sequence). The CDR3 extends over 16 amino acids. CDR3 region: CASRRPRRHLNYGYTF. For the CDR3, the DNA is TGTGCCAGTAGGAGGCCCCGGCGGCACTTAAACTATGGCTACACCTTC.

This clonotype was found a few times. The rearrangement links TRBV19 to TRBJ2-7, with D perhaps matching TRBD2 (5 bases). The germline gives CDR1 LNHDA, CDR2 SQIVND (reference sequence). The CDR3 is 14 amino acids. The V end lost 4 bases, the J end lost 3 bases, and 13 bases lay between the germline ends. The CDR3 here is CASSTRRLGYEQYF. The CDR3 coding sequence is TGTGCCAGTAGTACTCGGAGGTTGGGCTACGAGCAGTACTTC.

The rearrangement joins TRBV5-1 to TRBJ2-3; no clear D. The length of the CDR3 is 16 residues. The germline gives CDR1 SGHRS, CDR2 YFSETQ. Trimming shortened V by 3 bases and J by 2 bases, and 16 bases separated the two germline ends. DNA for the CDR3: TGCGCCAGCAGCTGGAAGTCCACCCTCCACACAGATACGCAGTATTTT. It yields the protein CASSWKSTLHTDTQYF.

The rearrangement uses TRBV24-1 and TRBJ1-5; D is uncertain. The V and J ends lost 7 bases and 0 bases respectively, with 12 bases between them. This CDR3 region has 15 residues. From germline, CDR1 is KGHDR and CDR2 SFDVKD. The CDR3 nucleotides are TGTGCCACCAGCCCGGGTTTTTATAGCAATCAGCCCCAGCATTTT. Amino acid sequence: CATSPGFYSNQPQHF.

The chain uses TRBV6-2 or TRBV6-3 and TRBJ1-1, with 8 positions matching TRBD1. This CDR3 comprises 14 residues. J lost 4 bases, V lost 7 bases, and 8 bases had no gene match. Germline CDR1 reads MNHEY; CDR2 reads SVGEGT. The CDR3 DNA is TGTGCCAGCACCCCTAACACAGGGGGCACTGAAGCTTTCTTT. This sequence encodes CASTPNTGGTEAFF.

This rearrangement joins TRBV2 to TRBJ2-2; D remains unclear. The V gene lost 6 bases and the J gene lost 1 base, with 12 bases spanning the gap. The CDR3 length is 15 residues. Germline values: CDR1 SNHLY, CDR2 FYNNEI. The CDR3 loop is CASRAIGLNTGELFF. CDR3 nucleotides: TGTGCCAGCAGGGCCATCGGGTTGAACACCGGGGAGCTGTTTTTT.

The rearrangement uses TRBV25-1 and TRBJ2-7; 8 bases are shared with TRBD1. The CDR3 extends over 15 amino acids. V lost 3 bases to trimming and J lost 4 bases; unmatched junction nucleotides: 8. Germline CDR1 MGHDK, CDR2 SYGVNS. The CDR3 DNA follows: TGTGCCAGCAGTGAGGGTCCAGGGGGCTTGTACGAGCAGTACTTC. Encoded protein: CASSEGPGGLYEQYF.

This clonotype occurred a few times. The chain uses TRBV9 and TRBJ2-3, with TRBD2 identical over 8 bases. Trimming removed 3 bases from V and 0 bases from J; junction bases left unmatched: 6. Germline values: CDR1 SGDLS, CDR2 YYNGEE. CDR3 length: 16 amino acids. The CDR3 loop reads CASSAGSGTSTDTQYF. The CDR3 DNA sequence: TGTGCCAGCAGCGCCGGTAGCGGGACGAGCACAGATACGCAGTATTTT.

The J gene is TRBJ2-7, the V gene TRBV2; TRBD1 agrees at 7 bases. J gave up 2 bases and V 6 bases, and 4 bases lay outside the gene matches. Germline V gene sequence: CDR1 SNHLY, CDR2 FYNNEI. This CDR3 is 13 amino acids long. CDR3 sequence: CASRGDRPYEQYF. Here the CDR3 DNA reads TGTGCCAGCAGGGGGGACAGACCCTACGAGCAGTACTTC.

A remark on this clonotype: Possible read error: a much larger clone is one base away. The chain uses TRBV29-1 and TRBJ2-1; TRBD2 aligns across 10 bases. Germline lookup yields CDR1 SQVTM and CDR2 ANQGSEA. CDR3 size: 15 residues. The CDR3 DNA is TGCAGCGTTGAAATGGGACTAGCGTCCTGCAATGAGCAGTTCTTC. It is translated as CSVEMGLASCNEQFF.

There are a few counts of this clonotype. V and J are TRBV6-1 and TRBJ2-7; the match to TRBD1 covers 9 bases. This CDR3 is built from 16 residues. Germline CDR1 and CDR2: MNHNS and SASEGT. V gave up 4 bases and J gave up 2 bases; unmatched junction bases: 9. The CDR3 sequence: CASSAPTGGTPYEQYF. In DNA, the CDR3 is TGTGCCAGCAGTGCCCCGACAGGGGGGACTCCCTACGAGCAGTACTTC.

CDR3 in amino acids: CSATLAGQETQYF. The CDR3 nucleotides are TGCAGTGCGACACTAGCAGGACAAGAGACCCAGTACTTC. This sequence joins TRBV20-1 and TRBJ2-5; TRBD2 is a possible D gene (6 bases). Germline V gene lookup returns CDR1 DFQATT and CDR2 SNEGSKA (reference sequence). The CDR3 is 13 residues long. Trimming left V 6 bases short and J 2 bases short, with 13 bases between.

The chain uses TRBV30 and TRBJ2-7; 8 bases match TRBD1. CDR3 length: 14 residues. Germline values: CDR1 GTSNPN, CDR2 SVGIG (reference sequence). The trim removed 4 bases at V and 4 bases at J, leaving 9 bases unmatched. DNA of the CDR3: TGTGCCTGGACTGGACAGGGAGATCCTTACGAGCAGTACTTC. Protein product: CAWTGQGDPYEQYF.

This clonotype occurred a few times. The chain employs TRBV14 and TRBJ2-7; 7 positions match TRBD2. The V gene end was trimmed by 3 bases and the J gene end by 6 bases; junction bases not matched to a gene: 14. CDR3 length: 16 residues. Germline V gives CDR1 SGHDN, CDR2 FVKESK. CDR3: CASSHTAGPGTCEQYF. Here the CDR3 DNA reads TGTGCCAGCAGCCATACAGCGGGACCCGGGACCTGCGAGCAGTACTTC.